The subject of this entry is one TCR beta chain. Its specificity is unknown. These data originate in a study of Ad26.COV2.S vaccination and SARS-CoV-2 variants. Study as a whole: Donor got 5x10^10 or 1x10^11 viral particles of Ad26.COV2.S.

General study results and limits: Reported post-vaccination CD8+ and CD4+ T cell responses to spike showed substantial breadth. Estimates derived from TCR breadth and depth analyses may have underestimated total T cell responses.

Assay: immunoSEQ multiplex PCR; the TCRdb copy retains only in-frame clones and omits some. This repertoire shows a few hundred thousand clones, around 87% found once; its top ten account for around 3.5%. CDR1 SEHNR and CDR2 FQNEAQ come from the germline V gene (reference sequence). Unmatched junction bases numbered 7, after V lost 5 bases and J lost 2 bases. The CDR3 is made up of 15 amino acids. The treatment denotes: approximately 18 received Ad26.COV2.S at low or high dose, single or two shots; 5 received placebo; per-sample allocation not given. Samples analyzed were those drawn on day 63 after the first vaccine or placebo injection.

This specimen consisted of peripheral blood, obtained in a trial of Ad26.COV2.S vaccine versus placebo. The source is a person aged 18 to 59 who received the Ad26.COV2.S COVID-19 vaccine or a placebo. This chain links TRBV7-9 with TRBJ2-7; 9 positions agree with TRBD1. The CDR3 region is CASSPIGTGTYEQYF. In DNA form, the CDR3 reads TGTGCCAGCAGCCCAATCGGGACAGGGACCTACGAGCAGTACTTC.